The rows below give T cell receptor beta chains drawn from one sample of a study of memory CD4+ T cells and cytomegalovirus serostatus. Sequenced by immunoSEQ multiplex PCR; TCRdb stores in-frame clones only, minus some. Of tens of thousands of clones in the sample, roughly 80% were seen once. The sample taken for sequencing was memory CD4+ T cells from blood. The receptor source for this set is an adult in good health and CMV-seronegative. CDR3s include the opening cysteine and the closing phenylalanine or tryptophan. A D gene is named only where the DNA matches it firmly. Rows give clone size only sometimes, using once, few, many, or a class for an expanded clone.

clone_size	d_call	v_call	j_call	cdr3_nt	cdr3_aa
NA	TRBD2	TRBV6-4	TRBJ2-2	TGTGCCAGCAGTGGGACTAGCGGGGACACCGGGGAGCTGTTTTTT	CASSGTSGDTGELFF
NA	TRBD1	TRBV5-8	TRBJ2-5	TGTGCCAGCAGCTTAGGACAGGAGTGGGAGACCCAGTACTTC	CASSLGQEWETQYF
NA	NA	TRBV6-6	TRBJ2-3	TGTGCCAGCTCGGCCCCGAGCACAGATACGCAGTATTTT	CASSAPSTDTQYF
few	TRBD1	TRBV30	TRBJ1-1	TGTGCCTGGAGTGTACGTAAAGGGGGCTATACTGAAGCTTTCTTT	CAWSVRKGGYTEAFF
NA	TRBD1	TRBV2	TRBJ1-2	TGTGCCAGCACACAGGGGCCCGCTAACTATGGCTACACCTTC	CASTQGPANYGYTF
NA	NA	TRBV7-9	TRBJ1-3	TGTGCCAGCAGCTTACCCGGGGCTGGAAACACCATATATTTT	CASSLPGAGNTIYF
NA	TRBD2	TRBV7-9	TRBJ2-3	TGTGCCAGCAGCTTAAGGCTAGCGGGGGGCACAGATACGCAGTATTTT	CASSLRLAGGTDTQYF
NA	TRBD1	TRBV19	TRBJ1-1	TGTGTAACAGGGGAAGGAGTGAACACTGAAGCTTTCTTT	CVTGEGVNTEAFF
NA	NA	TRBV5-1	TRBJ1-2	TGCGCCAGCAGCCTGGACAGTAACTATGGCTACACCTTC	CASSLDSNYGYTF
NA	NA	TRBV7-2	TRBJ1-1	TGTGCCAGCAGCCCCTTTCCCCGGGGGCGGACTGAAGCTTTCTTT	CASSPFPRGRTEAFF
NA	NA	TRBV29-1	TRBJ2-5	TGCAGCGGCCGTCTAGGCCAGTCAGAGACCCAGTACTTC	CSGRLGQSETQYF
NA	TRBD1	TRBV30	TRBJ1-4	TGTGCCTGGAGAGGACAGGGAGGTCGTGAAAAACTGTTTTTT	CAWRGQGGREKLFF
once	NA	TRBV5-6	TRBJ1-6	TGTGCCAGCAGCTTAGGACAGACATATAATTCACCCCTCCACTTT	CASSLGQTYNSPLHF
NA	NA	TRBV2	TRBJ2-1	TGTGCCAGCAGTGAGACCGGGGGGCCCAATGAGCAGTTCTTC	CASSETGGPNEQFF
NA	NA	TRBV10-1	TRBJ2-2	TGCGCCAGCAGTGTGGGAGAACCCACCGGGGAGCTGTTTTTT	CASSVGEPTGELFF
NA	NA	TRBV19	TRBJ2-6	TGTGCCAGTAGACAAGGGGGCTCTGGGGCCAACGTCCTGACTTTC	CASRQGGSGANVLTF
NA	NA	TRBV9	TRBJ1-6	TGTGCCAGCAGCGAAGGGGTTAATTCACCCCTCCACTTT	CASSEGVNSPLHF
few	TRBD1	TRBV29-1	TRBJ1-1	TGCAGCGCCAGAACAGGGGTCTACACTGAAGCTTTCTTT	CSARTGVYTEAFF